This T cell receptor beta chain is from a study of blood T cell repertoires in COVID-19. Study-wide context: The samples span acute and convalescent COVID-19 from the United States, Italy and Spain. PBMCs, B-cell-depleted T cells, or T cells were the source of the cDNA or gDNA that made up the material.

Germline V gene data show CDR1 as SGHRS and CDR2 as YFSETQ. The V and J ends lost 4 bases and 10 bases, in that order; junction bases with no gene match: 9. The CDR3 is made up of 14 amino acids. Per the original data handling: Nucleated cell counts were estimated from reference gene primer amplification. Profiled with immunoSEQ multiplex PCR; TCRdb holds only in-frame clones, not every one. That table furnishes V, J and clone size, whereas the DNA furnished D and trimming. Of 250,000 to 350,000 clones listed, approximately 86% are singletons. Material for sequencing was peripheral blood. The chain has TRBV5-1 and TRBJ2-1; TRBD1 aligns across 9 bases. The TCR sequence derives from a woman in her fifties or sixties with active or convalescent COVID-19. CDR3 residues: CASSPGTGLREQFF. The CDR3 region has the DNA TGCGCCAGCAGCCCCGGGACAGGGTTGCGGGAGCAGTTCTTC. The entire variable domain, with the rest obtained from reference TRBV5-1 and TRBJ2-1, is as follows: KAGVTQTPRYLIKTRGQQVTLSCSPISGHRSVSWYQQTPGQGLQFLFEYFSETQRNKGNFPGRFSGRQFSNSRSEMNVSTLELGDSALYLCASSPGTGLREQFFGPGTRLTVL.